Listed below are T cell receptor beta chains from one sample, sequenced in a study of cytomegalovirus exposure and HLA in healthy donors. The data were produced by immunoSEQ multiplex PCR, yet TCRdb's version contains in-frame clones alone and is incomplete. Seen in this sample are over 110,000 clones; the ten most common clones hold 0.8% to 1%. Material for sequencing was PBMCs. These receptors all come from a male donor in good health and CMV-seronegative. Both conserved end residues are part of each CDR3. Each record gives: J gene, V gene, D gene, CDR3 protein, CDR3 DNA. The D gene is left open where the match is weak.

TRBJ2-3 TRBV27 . CASSLYGTFTDTQYF TGTGCCAGCAGTTTATATGGGACTTTCACAGATACGCAGTATTTT
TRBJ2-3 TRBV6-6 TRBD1 CASRPGTGGTDTQYF TGTGCCAGCAGGCCGGGGACAGGGGGCACAGATACGCAGTATTTT
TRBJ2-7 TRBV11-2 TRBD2 CASSLVSGSYEQYF TGTGCCAGCAGCTTAGTGAGCGGGAGCTACGAGCAGTACTTC
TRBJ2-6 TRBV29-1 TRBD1 CSGGTGGPGANVLTF TGCAGCGGGGGGACAGGGGGTCCCGGGGCCAACGTCCTGACTTTC
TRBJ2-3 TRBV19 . CASGRQSSTDTQYF TGTGCCAGTGGCCGACAGAGTAGCACAGATACGCAGTATTTT
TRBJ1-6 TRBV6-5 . CASSYGQTDSPLHF TGTGCCAGCAGTTATGGGCAGACGGATTCACCCCTCCACTTT
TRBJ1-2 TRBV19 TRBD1 CASTSVGTADYGYTF TGTGCCAGTACATCCGTAGGGACAGCAGACTATGGCTACACCTTC
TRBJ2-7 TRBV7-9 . CASSLGQNYEQYF TGTGCCAGCAGCTTAGGACAGAACTACGAGCAGTACTTC
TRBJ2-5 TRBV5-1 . CASSMGRETQYF TGCGCCAGCAGTATGGGGCGGGAGACCCAGTACTTC
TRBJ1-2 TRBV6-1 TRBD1 CASSGRIEQGPGYTF TGTGCCAGCAGTGGCCGTATAGAACAGGGGCCGGGCTACACCTTC
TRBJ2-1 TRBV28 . CASSFSSGYNEQFF TGTGCCAGCAGTTTCTCCTCCGGCTACAATGAGCAGTTCTTC